The clone carrying this TCR beta chain was seen only a few times. Data came from immunoSEQ multiplex PCR; TCRdb stores just in-frame clones and leaves some out. The sample carries about 340,000 clones, about 70% recorded once. The data were obtained in a study of shared clonotypes between healthy human individuals. The CDR3 runs to 13 residues. V lost 2 bases and J 6 bases, leaving 11 bases between the germline ends. Germline assignment: CDR1 MNHEY and CDR2 SMNVEV (reference sequence). The V gene is TRBV27, the J gene TRBJ2-7; D might be TRBD1 (5 bases). The sequence was obtained from a man aged 30 to 45 in good health. The sample taken for sequencing was memory CD4+ T cells sorted from blood. Subset meaning: CD45RA-negative fraction. The CDR3 loop is CASSLNQGTEQYF. DNA of the CDR3: TGTGCCAGCAGTTTAAACCAGGGAACCGAGCAGTACTTC.